These 18 T cell receptor beta chains were sequenced from one sample in a study of T cell responses to AZD1222 COVID-19 vaccine. This table comes from immunoSEQ multiplex PCR, and its TCRdb copy is limited to in-frame clones, with some not included. The sample has around 140,000 clones, 70% to 90% seen once. The sequencing used peripheral blood, collected on day 0 of AZD1222 vaccination. These receptors came from an adult in good health.

The V call is TRBV9, the J call TRBJ2-7; TRBD1 aligns across 7 bases. Unmatched junction bases numbered 7, after V lost 3 bases and J lost 7 bases. The CDR3 runs to 13 residues. Germline values: CDR1 SGDLS, CDR2 YYNGEE. CDR3 DNA: TGTGCCAGCAGCGCCTCACCGACAGGGGAGCAGTACTTC. Amino acids: CASSASPTGEQYF.

V is TRBV28 and J is TRBJ2-1, with a possible D match to TRBD1 (6 bases). Germline V lookup: CDR1 MDHEN, CDR2 SYDVKM. This CDR3 is built from 15 residues. The V gene lost 2 bases and the J gene lost 10 bases, with 18 bases spanning the gap. Written as DNA, the CDR3 is TGTGCCAGCAGTTTAGGGATTAGGCAGGGGATGGAGCAGTTCTTC. It specifies CASSLGIRQGMEQFF. Complete variable domain (other parts from reference TRBV28 and TRBJ2-1): DVKVTQSSRYLVKRTGEKVFLECVQDMDHENMFWYRQDPGLGLRLIYFSYDVKMKEKGDIPEGYSVSREKKERFSLILESASTNQTSMYLCASSLGIRQGMEQFFGPGTRLTVL.

The chain recombines TRBV15 with TRBJ2-3; TRBD1 is a possible D gene (7 bases). Germline V lookup: CDR1 LNHNV, CDR2 YYDKDF (reference sequence). V dropped 1 base and J dropped 5 bases, with 16 bases sitting between them. The CDR3 sequence is 16 residues long. The CDR3 DNA is TGTGCCACCAGCAGAGGAGCGGGCAGGGGGGAAGATACGCAGTATTTT. This codes for CATSRGAGRGEDTQYF.

The CDR3 spells CASSQQGVDEQYF. The CDR3 DNA is TGTGCCAGCAGCCAACAGGGAGTCGACGAGCAGTACTTC. The V gene is TRBV28, the J gene TRBJ2-7; possible D gene TRBD1, 6 bases. V was cut by 6 bases and J by 5 bases, with 14 bases left in between. Germline lookup yields CDR1 MDHEN and CDR2 SYDVKM. The CDR3 length is 13 residues.

This clone occurred once. This chain connects TRBV18 to TRBJ1-3, with D unclear. The germline V and J ends were trimmed by 3 bases and 2 bases, with 26 bases remaining between them. Looked up from germline, CDR1 is KGHSH and CDR2 is LQKENI. The CDR3 runs to 20 residues. The CDR3 nucleotides read TGTGCCAGCTCACCTGTGGCTCGGCCCAAAGGAGCCATGGCTGGAAACACCATATATTTT. This codes for CASSPVARPKGAMAGNTIYF.

A single count supports this clone. The CDR3 nucleotides read TGTGCCAGCAGACATAGGCGGTACAGGGACGGTAACGAGCAGTACTTC. This gives the protein CASRHRRYRDGNEQYF. The chain carries TRBV21-1 and TRBJ2-7; TRBD1, the D gene given by the table, was not confirmed from the DNA. TRBV21-1 is marked as a pseudogene. The length of the CDR3 is 16 residues.

The chain combines TRBV4-2 with TRBJ1-6, with 8 bases lining up with TRBD1. The ends lost 0 bases at V and 13 bases at J; junction bases unmatched: 11. Germline loops: CDR1 LGHNA, CDR2 YNFKEQ. The CDR3 runs 16 residues. CDR3 sequence reads: CASSQDIGQGGSPLHF. CDR3 nucleotides: TGTGCCAGCAGCCAAGATATTGGACAGGGTGGGTCTCCCCTCCACTTT.

The chain is built from TRBV11-2 and TRBJ2-5, with D tentatively TRBD2 (6 bases). V was shortened by 3 bases and J by 2 bases, with 7 bases between the two germline ends. Germline-derived CDR1 and CDR2 are SGHAT and FQNNGV. The CDR3 is 13 amino acids. The CDR3 bases are TGTGCCAGCAGCTTTAGCGGACAAGAGACCCAGTACTTC. It specifies CASSFSGQETQYF. The variable domain in full, with the rest retrieved from reference TRBV11-2 and TRBJ2-5, is EAGVAQSPRYKIIEKRQSVAFWCNPISGHATLYWYQQILGQGPKLLIQFQNNGVVDDSQLPKDRFSAERLKGVDSTLKIQPAKLEDSAVYLCASSFSGQETQYFGPGTRLLVL.

The chain links TRBV5-1 to TRBJ2-5; 14 nucleotides line up with TRBD2. CDR1 and CDR2 (germline): SGHRS, YFSETQ. Trimming cost V 4 bases and J 5 bases; bases outside gene matches: 10. The CDR3 sequence is 17 residues long. CDR3 sequence: CASSPGTSGSSKETQYF. CDR3 DNA sequence: TGCGCCAGCAGCCCCGGGACTAGCGGGAGTTCAAAGGAGACCCAGTACTTC.

This rearrangement joins TRBV7-8 to TRBJ2-7; 7 nucleotides align to TRBD1. The CDR3 is 15 amino acids. Germline V CDR1 and CDR2: SGHVS, FQNEAQ. J was trimmed by 1 base and V by 5 bases; bases with no gene match: 8. CDR3 loop: CASSLLTGYSYEQYF. CDR3 DNA: TGTGCCAGCAGCCTCCTGACAGGGTATTCCTACGAGCAGTACTTC.

V gene TRBV4-3 combines with J gene TRBJ2-7; 7 bases agree with TRBD2. CDR1 is LGHNA, CDR2 YSLEER, per germline. CDR3 length: 18 amino acids. V trimming: 4 bases; J trimming: 6 bases; junction bases outside the gene matches: 21. The CDR3 DNA is TGCGCCAGCAGCCCGGTGGCCTCCGCGGGAGTTCCGGTCGCCGAGCAGTACTTC. This codes for CASSPVASAGVPVAEQYF.

This rearrangement joins TRBV19 to TRBJ1-4; D gene ambiguous. This CDR3 region has 14 residues. CDR1 is LNHDA and CDR2 is SQIVND in the germline V gene (reference sequence). Trimming shortened V by 5 bases and J by 1 base, and 8 bases separated the two germline ends. The CDR3 sequence is CASSLAVTNEKLFF. In DNA, the CDR3 is TGTGCCAGTAGTCTAGCGGTAACTAATGAAAAACTGTTTTTT.

This chain uses TRBV28 with TRBJ2-5, with D possibly being TRBD1 (5 bases). Germline CDR1 is MDHEN and CDR2 is SYDVKM. Trimming left V 6 bases short and J 5 bases short, with 10 bases between. CDR3 length: 12 residues. Here the CDR3 DNA reads TGTGCCAGCAGGGGCGCAGGGGAGACCCAGTACTTC. Amino acid sequence: CASRGAGETQYF. Full variable domain (missing parts from reference TRBV28 and TRBJ2-5): DVKVTQSSRYLVKRTGEKVFLECVQDMDHENMFWYRQDPGLGLRLIYFSYDVKMKEKGDIPEGYSVSREKKERFSLILESASTNQTSMYLCASRGAGETQYFGPGTRLLVL.

The rearrangement links TRBV19 to TRBJ1-1; D ambiguous. Germline V gene data show CDR1 as LNHDA and CDR2 as SQIVND (reference sequence). Trimming pared 6 bases from V and 0 bases from J, leaving 11 bases between. This CDR3 is 14 amino acids long. The CDR3 sequence is CASRAGTMNTEAFF. CDR3 sequence (DNA): TGTGCCAGTAGAGCGGGAACCATGAACACTGAAGCTTTCTTT.

The chain employs TRBV5-1 and TRBJ2-7; 8 bases fit TRBD1. After removal of 4 bases from V and 6 bases from J, the junction contained 9 bases not matched to a gene. The V gene's germline CDR1 is SGHRS and CDR2 YFSETQ. The CDR3 spans 14 residues. The chain's CDR3 is CASSVPTGAGEQYF. For the CDR3, the DNA is TGCGCCAGCAGCGTCCCGACAGGGGCTGGCGAGCAGTACTTC.

The chain combines TRBV5-1 with TRBJ2-5; 10 bases align to TRBD2. Germline V lookup: CDR1 SGHRS, CDR2 YFSETQ. This CDR3 spans 15 amino acids. V lost 2 bases to trimming and J lost 5 bases; unmatched junction nucleotides: 6. CDR3 residues: CASSFRAGGEETQYF. For the CDR3, the DNA is TGCGCCAGCAGCTTCAGAGCGGGAGGGGAGGAGACCCAGTACTTC.

Here the CDR3 DNA reads TGCGCCAGCAGTGATTTCCCTCGGACCTATGGCTACACCTTC. This encodes CASSDFPRTYGYTF. The rearrangement uses TRBV10-2 and TRBJ1-2, with D hard to call. This CDR3 spans 14 amino acids. V dropped 3 bases and J dropped 4 bases, with 12 bases sitting between them. CDR1 is WSHSY, CDR2 SAAADI, per germline.

The CDR3 nucleotides read TGTGCCAGCAGCTTCAAGGGGGGGGGCTACGAGCAGTACTTC. Amino acids: CASSFKGGGYEQYF. This chain links TRBV7-2 with TRBJ2-7, with D maybe TRBD2 (7 bases). Trimming removed 3 bases from V and 3 bases from J, with 12 bases in between. The CDR3 runs 14 residues. Germline CDR1 is SGHTA and CDR2 is FQGNSA.